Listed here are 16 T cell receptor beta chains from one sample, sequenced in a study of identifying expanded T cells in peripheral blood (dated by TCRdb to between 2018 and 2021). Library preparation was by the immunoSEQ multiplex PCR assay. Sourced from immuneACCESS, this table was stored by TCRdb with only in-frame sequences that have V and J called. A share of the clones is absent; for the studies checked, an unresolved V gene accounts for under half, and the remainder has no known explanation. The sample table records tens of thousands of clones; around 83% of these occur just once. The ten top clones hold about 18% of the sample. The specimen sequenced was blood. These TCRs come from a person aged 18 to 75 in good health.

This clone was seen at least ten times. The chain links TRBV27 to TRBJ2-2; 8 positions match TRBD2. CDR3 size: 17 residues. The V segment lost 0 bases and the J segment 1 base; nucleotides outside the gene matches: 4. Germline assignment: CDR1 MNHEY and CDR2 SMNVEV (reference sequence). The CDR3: CASSLSAGGVNTGELFF. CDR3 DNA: TGTGCCAGCAGTTTATCCGCCGGGGGGGTGAACACCGGGGAGCTGTTTTTT.

CDR3: CASSATSAVNEKLFF. CDR3 DNA: TGTGCCAGCAGTGCAACGTCGGCGGTCAATGAAAAACTGTTTTTT. This chain joins TRBV2 and TRBJ1-4; D unresolved. The CDR3 has 15 amino acids. CDR1 is SNHLY, CDR2 FYNNEI, per germline. V was clipped by 4 bases and J by 5 bases, with 14 bases between them.

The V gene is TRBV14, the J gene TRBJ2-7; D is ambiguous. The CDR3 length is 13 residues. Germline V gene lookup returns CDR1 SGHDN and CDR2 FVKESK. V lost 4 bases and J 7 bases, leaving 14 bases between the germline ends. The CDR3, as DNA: TGTGCCAGCAGCCCCACTATGCATGGAGAGCAGTACTTC. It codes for CASSPTMHGEQYF.

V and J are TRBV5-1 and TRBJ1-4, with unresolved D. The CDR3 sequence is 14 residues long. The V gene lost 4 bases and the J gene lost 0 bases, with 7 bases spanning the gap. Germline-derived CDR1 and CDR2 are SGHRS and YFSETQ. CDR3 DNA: TGCGCCAGCAGCCCCGGGGCAACTAATGAAAAACTGTTTTTT. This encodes CASSPGATNEKLFF.

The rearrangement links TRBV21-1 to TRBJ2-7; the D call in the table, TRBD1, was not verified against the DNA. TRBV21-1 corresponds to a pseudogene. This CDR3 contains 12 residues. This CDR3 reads CASTLQGYEQYV. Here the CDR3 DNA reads TGTGCCAGCACGTTACAGGGCTACGAGCAGTACGTC.

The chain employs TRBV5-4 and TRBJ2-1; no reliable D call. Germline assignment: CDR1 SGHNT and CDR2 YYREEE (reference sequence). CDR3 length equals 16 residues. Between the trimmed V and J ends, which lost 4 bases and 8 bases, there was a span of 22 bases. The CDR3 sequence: CASSPIKGNLVYEQFF. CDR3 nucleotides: TGTGCCAGCAGCCCTATTAAGGGTAATCTGGTTTATGAGCAGTTCTTC.

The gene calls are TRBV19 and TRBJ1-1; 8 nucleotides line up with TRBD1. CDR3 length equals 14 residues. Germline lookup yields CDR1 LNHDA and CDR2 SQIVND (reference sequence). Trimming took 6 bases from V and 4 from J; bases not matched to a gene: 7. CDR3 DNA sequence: TGTGCCAGTAGCGAAATTACAGGGGGCACTGAAGCTTTCTTT. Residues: CASSEITGGTEAFF.

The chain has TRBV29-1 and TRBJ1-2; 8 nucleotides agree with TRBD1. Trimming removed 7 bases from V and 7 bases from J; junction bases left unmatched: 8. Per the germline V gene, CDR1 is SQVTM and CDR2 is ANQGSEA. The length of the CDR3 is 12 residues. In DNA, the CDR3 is TGCAGCGCCCGGACAGGGACCACTGGCTACACCTTC. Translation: CSARTGTTGYTF.

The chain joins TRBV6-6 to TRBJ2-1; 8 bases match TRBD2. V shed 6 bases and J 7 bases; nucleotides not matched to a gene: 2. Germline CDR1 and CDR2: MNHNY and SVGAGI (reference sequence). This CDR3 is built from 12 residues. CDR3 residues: CASRTSDNEQFF. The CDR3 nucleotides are TGTGCCAGCAGGACTAGCGATAATGAGCAGTTCTTC.

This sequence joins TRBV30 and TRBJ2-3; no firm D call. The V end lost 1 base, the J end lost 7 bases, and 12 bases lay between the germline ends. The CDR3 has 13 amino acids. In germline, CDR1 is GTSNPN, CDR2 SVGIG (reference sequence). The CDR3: CAWSGSSTNTQYF. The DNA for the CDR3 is TGTGCCTGGAGTGGCTCTTCCACGAATACGCAGTATTTT.

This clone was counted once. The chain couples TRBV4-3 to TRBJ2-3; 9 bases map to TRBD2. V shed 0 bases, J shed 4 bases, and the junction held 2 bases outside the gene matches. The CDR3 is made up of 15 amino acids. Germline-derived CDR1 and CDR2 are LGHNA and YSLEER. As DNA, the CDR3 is TGCGCCAGCAGCCAAGAGCGGGAGGGGGCAGATACGCAGTATTTT. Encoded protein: CASSQEREGADTQYF.

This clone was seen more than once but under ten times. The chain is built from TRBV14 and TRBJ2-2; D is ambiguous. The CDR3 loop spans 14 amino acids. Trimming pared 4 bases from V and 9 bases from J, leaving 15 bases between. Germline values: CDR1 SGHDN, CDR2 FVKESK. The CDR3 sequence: CASSLRASSRELFF. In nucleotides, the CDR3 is TGTGCCAGCAGCCTAAGGGCTAGTTCCAGGGAGCTGTTTTTT.

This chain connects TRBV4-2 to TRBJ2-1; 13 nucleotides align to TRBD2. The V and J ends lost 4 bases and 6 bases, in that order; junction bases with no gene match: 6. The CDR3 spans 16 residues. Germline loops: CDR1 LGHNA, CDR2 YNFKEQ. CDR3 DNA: TGTGCCAGCAGCCGACTCACTAGCGGGGGGGCCAATGAGCAGTTCTTC. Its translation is CASSRLTSGGANEQFF.

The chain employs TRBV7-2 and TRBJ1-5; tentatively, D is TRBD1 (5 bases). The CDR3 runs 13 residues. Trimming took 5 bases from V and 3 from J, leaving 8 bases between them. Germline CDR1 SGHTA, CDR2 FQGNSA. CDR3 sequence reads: CASSRQINQPQHF. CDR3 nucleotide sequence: TGTGCCAGCAGCCGACAGATCAATCAGCCCCAGCATTTT.

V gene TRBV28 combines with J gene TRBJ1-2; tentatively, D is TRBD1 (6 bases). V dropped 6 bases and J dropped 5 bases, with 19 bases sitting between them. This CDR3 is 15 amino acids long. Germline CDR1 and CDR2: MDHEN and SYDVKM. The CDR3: CASRIGDRRKYGYTF. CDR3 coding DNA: TGTGCCAGCAGAATTGGAGACAGGAGAAAATATGGCTACACCTTC.

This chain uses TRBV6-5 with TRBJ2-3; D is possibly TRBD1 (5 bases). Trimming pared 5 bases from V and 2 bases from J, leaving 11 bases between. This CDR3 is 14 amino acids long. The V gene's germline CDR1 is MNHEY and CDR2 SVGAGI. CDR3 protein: CASSLGHLTDTQYF. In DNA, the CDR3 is TGTGCCAGCAGTCTTGGACACCTCACAGATACGCAGTATTTT.